Listed below are T cell receptor beta chains from one sample, sequenced in a study of T-cell memory formation after mild COVID-19. Each CDR3 protein gets one entry after TCRdb re-called the 5' RACE reads with MiXCR. The sample has about 270,000 distinct CDR3 sequences, roughly 16% seen once; the top ten hold roughly 25%. Sequences were obtained from PBMCs or a T cell subset sorted from them (not recorded which). These receptors came from a man between 18 and 35 years old who had mild COVID-19 (a few samples of this study predate the infection). Cell type and time point are not known. The CDR3 runs from the conserved cysteine through the conserved F or W. Each record gives: clone size, J gene, D gene, V gene, CDR3 protein, CDR3 DNA. D genes are given only for firm matches. Only part of the rows carry a size: once, few, many, or a class if the clone is expanded.

size: few; J: TRBJ1-1; D: NA; V: TRBV12-3/TRBV12-4; CDR3: CASSPQTVFSTEAFF; DNA: TGTGCCAGCAGCCCCCAGACGGTATTCAGCACTGAAGCTTTCTTT
size: NA; J: TRBJ2-4; D: NA; V: TRBV27; CDR3: CASSWGAKNIQYF; DNA: TGTGCCAGCAGTTGGGGTGCCAAAAACATTCAGTACTTC
size: NA; J: TRBJ1-3; D: NA; V: TRBV7-9; CDR3: CASSAPGFGGNTIYF; DNA: TGTGCCAGCAGCGCACCCGGGTTTGGTGGAAACACCATATATTTT
size: NA; J: TRBJ1-2; D: NA; V: TRBV5-6; CDR3: CASSVAGPYGYTF; DNA: TGTGCCAGCAGCGTGGCCGGGCCCTATGGCTACACCTTC
size: few; J: TRBJ2-2; D: TRBD1; V: TRBV7-8; CDR3: CASTQLPGQGLAGELFF; DNA: TGTGCCAGCACCCAATTACCCGGACAGGGGTTGGCCGGGGAGCTGTTTTTT
size: NA; J: TRBJ2-3; D: NA; V: TRBV5-1; CDR3: CASSLEVGRQDTQYF; DNA: TGCGCCAGCAGCTTGGAAGTGGGACGCCAAGATACGCAGTATTTT
size: few; J: TRBJ2-7; D: TRBD1; V: TRBV5-1; CDR3: CASSFENWGTDYEQYF; DNA: TGCGCCAGCAGCTTTGAAAATTGGGGGACAGACTACGAGCAGTACTTC
size: NA; J: TRBJ2-7; D: NA; V: TRBV10-3; CDR3: CAIRGTEYYEQYF; DNA: TGTGCCATCAGAGGGACCGAGTACTACGAGCAGTACTTC
size: NA; J: TRBJ1-4; D: NA; V: TRBV6-5; CDR3: CASSYSKRGGIRNEKLFF; DNA: TGTGCCAGCAGTTACTCGAAAAGAGGGGGGATTAGAAATGAAAAACTGTTTTTT
size: medium-sized; J: TRBJ1-2; D: NA; V: TRBV7-8; CDR3: CASSLGQAWANYGYTF; DNA: TGTGCCAGCAGCCTCGGACAAGCCTGGGCTAACTATGGCTACACCTTC
size: few; J: TRBJ2-1; D: TRBD2; V: TRBV20-1; CDR3: CSALTSAYISYNEQFF; DNA: TGCAGTGCTCTGACTAGCGCTTATATATCCTACAATGAGCAGTTCTTC
size: few; J: TRBJ2-3; D: NA; V: TRBV4-1; CDR3: CASSHIGVPGDTQYF; DNA: TGCGCCAGCAGTCACATTGGGGTCCCAGGAGATACGCAGTATTTT
size: NA; J: TRBJ2-2; D: NA; V: TRBV5-1; CDR3: CASSLRDTRTGELFF; DNA: TGCGCCAGCAGCCTCCGGGACACTCGTACCGGGGAGCTGTTTTTT
size: few; J: TRBJ2-6; D: TRBD1; V: TRBV6-5; CDR3: CASSYQGAGANVLTF; DNA: TGTGCCAGCAGTTACCAGGGGGCCGGGGCCAACGTCCTGACTTTC
size: few; J: TRBJ2-1; D: NA; V: TRBV5-4; CDR3: CASSLALAAYNEQFF; DNA: TGTGCCAGCAGCTTAGCGCTAGCAGCCTACAATGAGCAGTTCTTC
size: NA; J: TRBJ1-5; D: NA; V: TRBV20-1; CDR3: CSARDGAENQPQHF; DNA: TGCAGTGCTAGAGACGGGGCAGAGAATCAGCCCCAGCATTTT
size: NA; J: TRBJ2-6; D: NA; V: TRBV20-1; CDR3: CSAPSGANVLTF; DNA: TGCAGTGCCCCGTCTGGGGCCAACGTCCTGACTTTC
size: once; J: TRBJ1-2; D: NA; V: TRBV11-2; CDR3: CASSLTREHYGYTF; DNA: TGTGCCAGCAGCCTCACTCGGGAACACTATGGCTACACCTTC
size: few; J: TRBJ2-2; D: NA; V: TRBV7-3; CDR3: CASSPDYSNTGELFF; DNA: TGTGCCAGCAGCCCGGACTACTCGAACACCGGGGAGCTGTTTTTT
size: NA; J: TRBJ2-1; D: NA; V: TRBV11-2; CDR3: CASSFQLVIHEQFF; DNA: TGTGCCAGCAGCTTCCAACTAGTCATCCATGAGCAGTTCTTC
size: NA; J: TRBJ2-7; D: NA; V: TRBV21-1; CDR3: CASSPGTGIAYEQYF; DNA: TGTGCCAGCAGCCCTGGAACAGGTATTGCCTACGAGCAGTACTTC
size: NA; J: TRBJ2-3; D: TRBD1; V: TRBV28; CDR3: CASSPSGTGGSDTQYF; DNA: TGTGCCAGCAGTCCCTCCGGGACAGGGGGCTCGGATACGCAGTATTTT
size: few; J: TRBJ2-7; D: TRBD1; V: TRBV6-5; CDR3: CASSSQGAYYEQYF; DNA: TGTGCCAGCAGTTCCCAGGGGGCTTACTACGAGCAGTACTTC
size: NA; J: TRBJ2-1; D: NA; V: TRBV5-1; CDR3: CASSLAADGSYNEQFF; DNA: TGCGCCAGCAGCTTGGCTGCTGATGGTTCCTACAATGAGCAGTTCTTC
size: few; J: TRBJ2-3; D: NA; V: TRBV5-1; CDR3: CASSLEEATQYF; DNA: TGCGCCAGCAGCTTGGAGGAGGCGACGCAGTATTTT
size: NA; J: TRBJ2-7; D: TRBD2; V: TRBV20-1; CDR3: CSAKTSGYEQYF; DNA: TGCAGTGCCAAGACTAGCGGCTACGAGCAGTACTTC
size: few; J: TRBJ2-1; D: NA; V: TRBV4-1; CDR3: CASSPTKGTHNEQFF; DNA: TGCGCCAGCAGCCCGACAAAAGGGACTCATAATGAGCAGTTCTTC
size: many; J: TRBJ2-5; D: NA; V: TRBV29-1; CDR3: CSVDPLQETQYF; DNA: TGCAGCGTTGACCCACTCCAGGAGACCCAGTACTTC
size: NA; J: TRBJ1-1; D: NA; V: TRBV7-8; CDR3: CASSLGRTFNTEAFF; DNA: TGTGCCAGCAGCTTAGGACGTACCTTTAACACTGAAGCTTTCTTT
size: NA; J: TRBJ1-1; D: NA; V: TRBV10-3; CDR3: CAISARATRGNTEAFF; DNA: TGTGCCATCAGCGCCCGCGCCACGCGTGGGAACACTGAAGCTTTCTTT
size: NA; J: TRBJ2-1; D: TRBD2; V: TRBV6-2/TRBV6-3; CDR3: CASSYASGGSGEFF; DNA: TGTGCCAGCAGTTACGCTAGCGGGGGGTCGGGCGAGTTCTTC
size: few; J: TRBJ1-1; D: TRBD1; V: TRBV11-2; CDR3: CAGAGTGLNTEAFF; DNA: TGTGCCGGTGCCGGGACAGGGTTGAACACTGAAGCTTTCTTT
size: many; J: TRBJ2-5; D: NA; V: TRBV4-2; CDR3: CASSQNLGQETQYF; DNA: TGTGCCAGCAGCCAGAATCTTGGGCAAGAGACCCAGTACTTC
size: NA; J: TRBJ2-3; D: NA; V: TRBV27; CDR3: CASSSHRTAPDTQYF; DNA: TGTGCCAGCAGCTCACATCGGACAGCGCCAGATACGCAGTATTTT
size: once; J: TRBJ2-1; D: NA; V: TRBV7-3; CDR3: CASSLWDGKGDNEQFF; DNA: TGTGCCAGCAGCTTATGGGACGGGAAGGGGGACAATGAGCAGTTCTTC
size: NA; J: TRBJ1-5; D: TRBD1; V: TRBV2; CDR3: CASSATGGIQPQHF; DNA: TGTGCCAGCAGTGCTACAGGGGGCATTCAGCCCCAGCATTTT
size: NA; J: TRBJ1-2; D: NA; V: TRBV12-3/TRBV12-4; CDR3: CACSSAWAYGYTF; DNA: TGTGCCTGCAGTTCGGCCTGGGCCTATGGCTACACCTTC
size: few; J: TRBJ2-3; D: NA; V: TRBV28; CDR3: CASWAQTDTQYF; DNA: TGTGCCAGCTGGGCCCAGACAGATACGCAGTATTTT
size: NA; J: TRBJ2-3; D: TRBD1; V: TRBV12-3/TRBV12-4; CDR3: CASSPETGADTQYF; DNA: TGTGCCAGCAGCCCTGAGACAGGGGCAGATACGCAGTATTTT
size: few; J: TRBJ2-7; D: TRBD1; V: TRBV4-1; CDR3: CASSQRPGQGTYEQYF; DNA: TGCGCCAGCAGCCAACGGCCGGGACAGGGGACCTACGAGCAGTACTTC
size: few; J: TRBJ2-7; D: TRBD1; V: TRBV12-3/TRBV12-4; CDR3: CASRYRGSEQYF; DNA: TGTGCCAGCAGATACAGGGGCAGCGAGCAGTACTTC
size: few; J: TRBJ2-3; D: TRBD2; V: TRBV7-2; CDR3: CASSWRLAGPDTQYF; DNA: TGTGCCAGCAGCTGGCGCCTAGCGGGCCCAGATACGCAGTATTTT
size: few; J: TRBJ1-1; D: TRBD1; V: TRBV12-3/TRBV12-4; CDR3: CASSFTGARRAFF; DNA: TGTGCCAGCAGTTTTACAGGGGCCCGGAGAGCTTTCTTT
size: NA; J: TRBJ2-5; D: NA; V: TRBV9; CDR3: CASSVGEGSGRTQYF; DNA: TGTGCCAGCAGCGTAGGAGAGGGGAGCGGAAGGACCCAGTACTTC
size: NA; J: TRBJ1-1; D: NA; V: TRBV6-2/TRBV6-3; CDR3: CASSYPGRRNTEAFF; DNA: TGTGCCAGCAGTTACCCGGGACGGCGGAACACTGAAGCTTTCTTT
size: few; J: TRBJ2-3; D: NA; V: TRBV7-7; CDR3: CASSGGGGDTQYF; DNA: TGTGCCAGCAGCGGAGGTGGTGGCGATACGCAGTATTTT
size: NA; J: TRBJ2-7; D: NA; V: TRBV10-3; CDR3: CAIRPPALSEQYF; DNA: TGTGCCATCAGGCCCCCAGCCCTGAGCGAGCAGTACTTC
size: many; J: TRBJ2-5; D: NA; V: TRBV7-6; CDR3: CASSSLSETQYF; DNA: TGTGCCAGCAGCTCTCTCTCGGAGACCCAGTACTTC
size: few; J: TRBJ2-3; D: NA; V: TRBV7-6; CDR3: CASSASETRGTQYF; DNA: TGTGCCAGCAGCGCGAGCGAGACACGAGGTACGCAGTATTTT
size: NA; J: TRBJ2-7; D: NA; V: TRBV4-3; CDR3: CASSDRAGVVYEQYF; DNA: TGCGCCAGCAGTGACAGGGCGGGGGTCGTCTACGAGCAGTACTTC
size: NA; J: TRBJ1-2; D: NA; V: TRBV7-9; CDR3: CASSPSGGHDYGYTF; DNA: TGTGCCAGCAGCCCCTCGGGGGGGCACGACTATGGCTACACCTTC
size: many; J: TRBJ2-3; D: NA; V: TRBV6-1; CDR3: CASSGSTDTQYF; DNA: TGTGCCAGCAGCGGGAGCACAGATACGCAGTATTTT
size: NA; J: TRBJ2-5; D: NA; V: TRBV6-1; CDR3: CASTQGGPAQYF; DNA: TGTGCCAGCACCCAAGGGGGGCCGGCCCAGTACTTC